This T cell receptor beta chain emerged from a study of T-cell memory formation after mild COVID-19. At the level of the study: Clustering of TCRs was largely donor specific. Study-wide points: Among CD4+ contracting clones, most were CM and EM, and CD8+ ones EMRA. That cross-reactive memory joined was suggested by some responding clones appearing in pre-infection memory. Clones contracting day 15 to 85 were balanced CD4/CD8; later expanders leaned CD4+.

On this clonotype: Its antigen is still unknown.

TCRdb passed the 5' RACE reads through MiXCR, listing each CDR3 protein once. This repertoire shows about 320,000 distinct CDR3 sequences, 13% to 15% found once; its top ten account for about 21%. Sequencing used PBMCs or a T cell subset sorted from them (not recorded which). This TCR was sampled from a man aged 18-30 years who had mild COVID-19 (a few samples of this study predate the infection). Cell type and time point are not known.

CDR3 in amino acids: CASSEEGLGNSPLHF. CDR3 in DNA: TGTGCCAGCAGCGAAGAAGGCCTCGGAAATTCACCCCTCCACTTT. The rearrangement uses TRBV7-9 and TRBJ1-6; no definite D call. Trimming cost V 5 bases and J 7 bases, with 15 bases left between them. The germline V gene has CDR1 SEHNR and CDR2 FQNEAQ (reference sequence). CDR3 length: 15 residues.